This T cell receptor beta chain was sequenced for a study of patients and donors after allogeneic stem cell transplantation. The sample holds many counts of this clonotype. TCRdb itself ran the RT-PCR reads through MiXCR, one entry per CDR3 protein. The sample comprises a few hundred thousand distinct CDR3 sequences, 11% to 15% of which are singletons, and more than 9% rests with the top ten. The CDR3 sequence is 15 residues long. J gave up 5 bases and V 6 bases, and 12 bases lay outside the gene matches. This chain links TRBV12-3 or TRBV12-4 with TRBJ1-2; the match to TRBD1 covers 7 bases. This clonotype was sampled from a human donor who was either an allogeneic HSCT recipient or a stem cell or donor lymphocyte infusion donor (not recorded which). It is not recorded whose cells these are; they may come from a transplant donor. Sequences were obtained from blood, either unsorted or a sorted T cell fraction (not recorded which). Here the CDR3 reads CASSPQTGLSYGYTF. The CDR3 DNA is TGTGCCAGCAGCCCCCAGACAGGGCTCTCTTATGGCTACACCTTC.